The 21 T cell receptor beta chains in this list originate from one sample, sequenced in a study of shared clonotypes between healthy human individuals. Cells designated naive CD8 were CD45RO-negative and were positively selected for CCR7, with terminally differentiated effector memory CD45RA+ cells excluded. TCRdb keeps only in-frame clones here, not all; method: immunoSEQ multiplex PCR. The data contain a few million clones, around 95% of them singletons. The sequenced sample was naive CD8+ T cells from PBMCs. The receptors come from a man between 18 and 29 years old in good health. Some clones in this sample may be carry-over from other donors' samples.

The V call is TRBV29-1, the J call TRBJ1-1, with D hard to call. Per germline, CDR1 SQVTM and CDR2 ANQGSEA. V gave up 7 bases and J gave up 7 bases, with 16 bases separating them. The CDR3 consists of 12 residues. CDR3 loop: CSGIDITVEAFF. The CDR3 coding sequence is TGCAGCGGCATAGACATTACAGTTGAAGCTTTCTTT.

The genes are TRBV18 and TRBJ2-3, with 9 bases fitting TRBD2. The J segment lost 0 bases and the V segment lost 9 bases, leaving 10 bases of the junction unmatched. Germline V gene data show CDR1 as KGHSH and CDR2 as LQKENI. The CDR3 is 16 residues long. CDR3: CARPGRLAGSTDTQYF. CDR3 nucleotides: TGTGCCAGGCCAGGGCGGCTAGCGGGAAGCACAGATACGCAGTATTTT.

The chain is built from TRBV9 and TRBJ1-4; tentatively, D is TRBD1 (5 bases). Trimming cost V 3 bases and J 8 bases, with 14 bases left between them. The germline CDR1 and CDR2 sequences are SGDLS and YYNGEE. This CDR3 is 14 amino acids long. The chain's CDR3 is CASSGVGTGEKLFF. As DNA, the CDR3 is TGTGCCAGCAGCGGGGTCGGGACCGGGGAAAAACTGTTTTTT.

The chain couples TRBV9 to TRBJ2-7, with a weak D call TRBD2 (6 bases). This CDR3 contains 15 residues. Trimming took 3 bases from V and 0 from J, leaving 13 bases between them. Germline assignment: CDR1 SGDLS and CDR2 YYNGEE. The CDR3 loop reads CASSAGTLFSYEQYF. DNA of the CDR3: TGTGCCAGCAGCGCCGGGACTCTTTTCTCCTACGAGCAGTACTTC.

CDR3 loop: CASSLFRGGAKNIQYF. The CDR3 bases are TGTGCCAGCAGTTTATTCAGGGGAGGTGCCAAAAACATTCAGTACTTC. The chain employs TRBV28 and TRBJ2-4; D is tentatively TRBD1 or TRBD2 (6 bases each). Germline values: CDR1 MDHEN, CDR2 SYDVKM. The V gene lost 1 base and the J gene lost 1 base, with 11 bases spanning the gap. The CDR3 contains 16 residues.

V gene TRBV5-1 combines with J gene TRBJ1-1; D uncertain. The CDR3 covers 14 residues. Per the germline V gene, CDR1 is SGHRS and CDR2 is YFSETQ. With 0 bases removed from V and 2 bases from J, the gap between germline ends came to 8 bases. CDR3 sequence: CASSLDDLNTEAFF. In DNA, the CDR3 is TGCGCCAGCAGCTTGGATGACCTTAACACTGAAGCTTTCTTT.

Concerning this clone itself: The same CDR3 can be traced to other DNA sequences in this sample. The chain employs TRBV29-1 and TRBJ1-2; D unresolved. V lost 4 bases to trimming and J lost 7 bases, with 10 bases between them. The CDR3 loop spans 11 amino acids. In germline, CDR1 is SQVTM, CDR2 ANQGSEA. CDR3 region: CSVVQEVGYTF. The CDR3 nucleotides are TGCAGCGTTGTCCAGGAGGTTGGCTACACCTTC.

V gene TRBV7-9 combines with J gene TRBJ1-4, with D tentatively TRBD1 (5 bases). The germline CDR1 and CDR2 sequences are SEHNR and FQNEAQ (reference sequence). The CDR3 has 16 amino acids. V was cut by 5 bases and J by 6 bases, with 19 bases left in between. This CDR3 is CASSPGGATNHEKLFF. DNA of the CDR3: TGTGCCAGCAGCCCCGGGGGAGCCACCAACCATGAAAAACTGTTTTTT.

This clone has just a few counts. This chain uses TRBV27 with TRBJ2-2, with a possible D match to TRBD2 (6 bases). The CDR3 has 15 amino acids. V lost 2 bases, J lost 2 bases, and 9 bases lay in between. Germline V CDR1 and CDR2: MNHEY, SMNVEV (reference sequence). This chain's CDR3 is CASSLTGSNTGELFF. CDR3 bases: TGTGCCAGCAGTTTAACCGGGAGTAACACCGGGGAGCTGTTTTTT.

The chain couples TRBV27 to TRBJ1-3, with a weak D call TRBD1 (6 bases). Germline values: CDR1 MNHEY, CDR2 SMNVEV (reference sequence). The CDR3 contains 15 residues. V lost 2 bases to trimming and J lost 4 bases, with 12 bases between them. CDR3 nucleotide sequence: TGTGCCAGCAGTTTAGGAGGGGGTTGGGGAAACACCATATATTTT. Protein sequence: CASSLGGGWGNTIYF.

The chain uses TRBV5-1 and TRBJ1-1; TRBD1 aligns across 8 bases. V shed 5 bases, J shed 7 bases, and the junction held 4 bases outside the gene matches. This CDR3 contains 12 residues. Germline CDR1 is SGHRS and CDR2 is YFSETQ. The CDR3 is CASRYTGGEAFF. CDR3 DNA: TGCGCCAGCAGGTATACAGGGGGTGAAGCTTTCTTT.

CDR3 sequence (DNA): TGTGCCAGCAGTTATGTCGGTAGCACAGATACGCAGTATTTT. Residues: CASSYVGSTDTQYF. The chain has TRBV6-5 and TRBJ2-3, with D uncertain. The ends were cut back, 3 bases at V and 0 bases at J, with 7 bases in the middle. This CDR3 is built from 14 residues. CDR1 is MNHEY and CDR2 is SVGAGI in the germline V gene.

V gene TRBV13 combines with J gene TRBJ1-2; 9 nucleotides match TRBD1. This CDR3 comprises 16 residues. Unmatched junction bases numbered 11, after V lost 3 bases and J lost 6 bases. Per the germline V gene, CDR1 is PRHDT and CDR2 is FYEKMQ (reference sequence). CDR3 in DNA: TGTGCCAGCAGCTTCACCGGGACAGGGTCCCGGGATGGCTACACCTTC. Protein product: CASSFTGTGSRDGYTF.

The CDR3 bases are TGTGCCAGCAGCTCATCCACGGGACAGGGGAATGAAAAACTGTTTTTT. It encodes CASSSSTGQGNEKLFF. This sequence joins TRBV7-9 and TRBJ1-4, with TRBD1 identical over 10 bases. Germline V CDR1 and CDR2: SEHNR, FQNEAQ (reference sequence). V lost 4 bases, J lost 5 bases, and 7 bases stayed unmatched. The CDR3 runs 16 residues.

The chain carries TRBV28 and TRBJ2-7; TRBD2 might be the D (5 bases). The ends were cut back, 3 bases at V and 2 bases at J, with 14 bases in the middle. Germline lookup yields CDR1 MDHEN and CDR2 SYDVKM. The CDR3 contains 15 residues. The CDR3 is CASSLGSQIPYEQYF. The CDR3 nucleotides are TGTGCCAGCAGTTTGGGGAGCCAAATTCCCTACGAGCAGTACTTC.

This clone was seen a few times. This rearrangement joins TRBV7-9 to TRBJ1-5; 7 nucleotides match TRBD1. Germline CDR1 and CDR2: SEHNR and FQNEAQ (reference sequence). Losses at the gene ends were 2 bases for V and 4 bases for J; bases not matched to a gene: 2. This CDR3 is built from 14 residues. The CDR3 region is CASSLTRGNQPQHF. The CDR3 DNA is TGTGCCAGCAGCTTAACCAGGGGGAATCAGCCCCAGCATTTT.

The V and J genes are TRBV19 and TRBJ2-2; D is unclear. Trimming removed 10 bases at V and 4 bases at J, with 7 bases between. This CDR3 contains 11 residues. The germline V gene encodes CDR1 LNHDA and CDR2 SQIVND (reference sequence). DNA of the CDR3: TGTGCCACCCACTCCACCGGGGAGCTGTTTTTT. This sequence encodes CATHSTGELFF.

The gene calls are TRBV27 and TRBJ1-1; D may be TRBD1 (5 bases). This CDR3 spans 13 amino acids. The germline V and J ends were trimmed by 4 bases and 3 bases, with 9 bases remaining between them. Germline CDR1 reads MNHEY; CDR2 reads SMNVEV (reference sequence). The CDR3 DNA follows: TGTGCCAGCAGTTATGACAGTTACACTGAAGCTTTCTTT. Translation: CASSYDSYTEAFF.

This sequence joins TRBV27 and TRBJ2-2; TRBD1 matches 8 bases. Germline CDR1 is MNHEY and CDR2 is SMNVEV (reference sequence). V lost 5 bases, J lost 5 bases, and 10 bases stayed unmatched. This CDR3 has 16 amino acids. The CDR3 region is CASSPRTGLFTGELFF. The CDR3 nucleotides are TGTGCCAGCAGTCCCCGGACAGGGTTATTTACCGGGGAGCTGTTTTTT.

The chain uses TRBV13 and TRBJ2-7, with TRBD1 matching over 9 bases. In germline, CDR1 is PRHDT, CDR2 FYEKMQ (reference sequence). J was trimmed by 3 bases and V by 4 bases; bases with no gene match: 4. CDR3 length: 14 amino acids. For the CDR3, the DNA is TGTGCCAGCAGCTCCGGGACAGGGAGCTACGAGCAGTACTTC. This codes for CASSSGTGSYEQYF.

V gene TRBV27 combines with J gene TRBJ2-7; the D gene could be TRBD1 or TRBD2 (5 bases each). With 6 bases removed from V and 3 bases from J, the gap between germline ends came to 15 bases. The germline V gene has CDR1 MNHEY and CDR2 SMNVEV (reference sequence). The CDR3 has 14 amino acids. CDR3: CASSLGPALYEQYF. The CDR3 DNA reads TGTGCCAGCAGCTTGGGACCAGCACTCTACGAGCAGTACTTC.